These 31 T cell receptor beta chains came from one sample sequenced in a study of blood T cell repertoires in COVID-19. TCRdb's table, derived via immunoSEQ multiplex PCR, lists solely in-frame clones and lacks some. The repertoire includes under 250,000 clones, around 90% of them detected once, and more than 0.8% sits in the top ten. The sequenced sample consisted of peripheral blood. The receptors were sampled from a man aged 30-40 years with COVID-19, enrolled during active disease.

The chain links TRBV13 to TRBJ2-7; possible D gene TRBD2, 5 bases. Deletions cut 6 bases from V and 3 bases from J, with 21 bases between. The CDR3 extends over 16 amino acids. Germline assignment: CDR1 PRHDT and CDR2 FYEKMQ (reference sequence). CDR3 nucleotides: TGTGCCAGCAGTTCCCGCCGAGGGTCTGAGGGCTACGAGCAGTACTTC. The encoded protein is CASSSRRGSEGYEQYF. Full variable domain (remainder filled in from reference TRBV13 and TRBJ2-7): AAGVIQSPRHLIKEKRETATLKCYPIPRHDTVYWYQQGPGQDPQFLISFYEKMQSDKGSIPDRFSAQQFSDYHSELNMSSLELGDSALYFCASSSRRGSEGYEQYFGPGTRLTVT.

The chain couples TRBV19 to TRBJ1-1; maybe TRBD1 (5 bases). Germline-derived CDR1 and CDR2 are LNHDA and SQIVND (reference sequence). This CDR3 is 14 amino acids long. The V and J ends lost 6 bases and 1 base respectively, with 12 bases between them. The CDR3 loop reads CASSVLQGNTEAFF. CDR3 coding DNA: TGTGCCAGTAGCGTCTTGCAGGGGAACACTGAAGCTTTCTTT.

The rearrangement uses TRBV11-2 and TRBJ1-2; 7 positions match TRBD1. This CDR3 has 14 amino acids. Trimming took 4 bases from V and 2 from J; bases not matched to a gene: 4. The germline V gene has CDR1 SGHAT and CDR2 FQNNGV. CDR3 nucleotide sequence: TGTGCCAGCAGCTCCCCACAGGGGAACTATGGCTACACCTTC. It codes for CASSSPQGNYGYTF.

The chain joins TRBV2 to TRBJ2-2; D possibly corresponds to TRBD1 (5 bases). Germline-derived CDR1 and CDR2 are SNHLY and FYNNEI. Deletions cut 6 bases from V and 4 bases from J, with 9 bases between. The CDR3 loop spans 13 amino acids. CDR3 residues: CASSLTVTGELFF. CDR3 DNA: TGTGCCAGCAGCTTGACAGTCACCGGGGAGCTGTTTTTT.

The chain joins TRBV6-6 to TRBJ1-2, with a weak D call TRBD1 (6 bases). Germline CDR1 is MNHNY and CDR2 is SVGAGI (reference sequence). CDR3 length: 13 residues. V lost 9 bases to trimming and J lost 8 bases, with 19 bases between them. CDR3 in amino acids: CASSVGQSAGYTF. DNA of the CDR3: TGTGCCAGTTCCGTCGGACAGTCGGCGGGCTACACCTTC.

This clone was seen once. This chain links TRBV25-1 with TRBJ2-1; 9 positions match TRBD2. V trimming: 5 bases; J trimming: 7 bases; junction bases outside the gene matches: 12. The length of the CDR3 is 16 residues. Per germline, CDR1 MGHDK and CDR2 SYGVNS. The CDR3 loop is CASSSPSGALINEQFF. DNA for the CDR3: TGTGCCAGCAGTTCCCCTAGCGGGGCATTAATTAATGAGCAGTTCTTC.

This chain links TRBV2 with TRBJ1-1; 9 positions agree with TRBD1. The germline V gene has CDR1 SNHLY and CDR2 FYNNEI. The length of the CDR3 is 13 residues. J gave up 0 bases and V 7 bases, and 0 bases lay outside the gene matches. The CDR3 DNA reads as TGTGCCAGCAACAGGGGGCTGAACACTGAAGCTTTCTTT. Translated, it gives CASNRGLNTEAFF. Drawing the rest from reference TRBV2 and TRBJ1-1, the complete variable domain is EPEVTQTPSHQVTQMGQEVILRCVPISNHLYFYWYRQILGQKVEFLVSFYNNEISEKSEIFDDQFSVERPDGSNFTLKIRSTKLEDSAMYFCASNRGLNTEAFFGQGTRLTVV.

The chain employs TRBV5-1 and TRBJ2-3, with 10 bases identical to TRBD1. With 4 bases clipped from V and 4 bases from J, the junction kept 9 bases outside the gene matches. CDR1 is SGHRS, CDR2 YFSETQ, per germline. The length of the CDR3 is 16 residues. Here the CDR3 reads CASSTETGGFADTQYF. The CDR3 DNA sequence: TGCGCCAGCAGCACAGAGACAGGGGGCTTCGCAGATACGCAGTATTTT.

The V gene is TRBV28, the J gene TRBJ1-1; perhaps TRBD1 as D (6 bases). Trimming took off 11 bases at V and 3 bases at J, with 25 bases between the two ends. This CDR3 region has 16 residues. Germline CDR1 reads MDHEN; CDR2 reads SYDVKM. CDR3 sequence (DNA): TGTGCCGCCGGACCCGGGGGGCGCTTTGGGGACACTGAAGCTTTCTTT. This encodes CAAGPGGRFGDTEAFF.

This chain connects TRBV2 to TRBJ1-6, with TRBD1 as a possible D gene (5 bases). Trimming took off 8 bases at V and 9 bases at J, with 14 bases between the two ends. CDR3 length: 13 residues. The germline V gene has CDR1 SNHLY and CDR2 FYNNEI. The CDR3 sequence is CASPGSQGSPLHF. In DNA, the CDR3 is TGTGCCAGCCCGGGCTCTCAGGGTTCACCCCTCCACTTT.

The rearrangement joins TRBV12-5 to TRBJ2-5; 9 bases are shared with TRBD1. Trimming at V came to 6 bases and at J to 4 bases, leaving 0 bases not matched to a gene. The germline gives CDR1 LGHNT, CDR2 FRNRAP. The CDR3 length is 12 residues. The CDR3 reads CASGDRGETQYF. As DNA, the CDR3 is TGTGCTAGTGGGGACAGGGGAGAGACCCAGTACTTC.

The V call is TRBV6-5, the J call TRBJ2-2; 7 nucleotides align to TRBD1. Germline loops: CDR1 MNHEY, CDR2 SVGAGI. CDR3 length: 14 amino acids. J gave up 7 bases and V 2 bases, and 4 bases lay outside the gene matches. The CDR3 coding sequence is TGTGCCAGCAGTTACGGGACAGCCCGCGGGGAGCTGTTTTTT. It translates to CASSYGTARGELFF.

The rearrangement links TRBV4-1 to TRBJ2-5; the match to TRBD2 covers 11 bases. Trimming removed 2 bases from V and 3 bases from J; junction bases left unmatched: 17. The length of the CDR3 is 20 residues. Germline V gene data show CDR1 as MGHRA and CDR2 as YSYEKL. CDR3 sequence: CASSQRLGASGGLREETQYF. The CDR3 DNA reads TGCGCCAGCAGCCAACGTTTAGGGGCTAGCGGGGGGTTAAGGGAAGAGACCCAGTACTTC.

V and J are TRBV9 and TRBJ1-3; 8 nucleotides match TRBD1. This CDR3 is 17 amino acids long. Trimming at V came to 4 bases and at J to 1 base, leaving 10 bases not matched to a gene. Germline CDR1 SGDLS, CDR2 YYNGEE. This CDR3 reads CASSPPGTGGSGNTIYF. For the CDR3, the DNA is TGTGCCAGCAGCCCCCCCGGGACAGGCGGTTCTGGAAACACCATATATTTT. Filled out from reference TRBV9 and TRBJ1-3, the complete variable domain reads DSGVTQTPKHLITATGQRVTLRCSPRSGDLSVYWYQQSLDQGLQFLIQYYNGEERAKGNILERFSAQQFPDLHSELNLSSLELGDSALYFCASSPPGTGGSGNTIYFGEGSWLTVV.

The CDR3 nucleotides read TGTGCCAGCAGGAAAACAGGGAATTTCGATACGCAGTATTTT. It translates to CASRKTGNFDTQYF. The chain carries TRBV28 and TRBJ2-3, with a tentative D call TRBD1 (6 bases). The CDR3 runs to 14 residues. Trimming took off 6 bases at V and 6 bases at J, with 16 bases between the two ends. Germline V gives CDR1 MDHEN, CDR2 SYDVKM. Using reference TRBV28 and TRBJ2-3 for the parts outside the CDR3, the full variable domain is DVKVTQSSRYLVKRTGEKVFLECVQDMDHENMFWYRQDPGLGLRLIYFSYDVKMKEKGDIPEGYSVSREKKERFSLILESASTNQTSMYLCASRKTGNFDTQYFGPGTRLTVL.

J is TRBJ1-1 and V is TRBV4-1, with 7 bases fitting TRBD1. V lost 2 bases and J lost 4; bases outside the gene matches: 10. Germline CDR1 MGHRA, CDR2 YSYEKL. The CDR3 runs 16 residues. CDR3 nucleotides: TGCGCCAGCAGCCAATACATCACAGGGGTCGCCACTGAAGCTTTCTTT. This translates into CASSQYITGVATEAFF.

The chain carries TRBV18 and TRBJ2-6; 9 bases are a match to TRBD1. The CDR3 contains 16 residues. The ends lost 3 bases at V and 2 bases at J; junction bases unmatched: 2. Germline V gene lookup returns CDR1 KGHSH and CDR2 LQKENI. CDR3 coding DNA: TGTGCCAGCTCACCGAACAGGGGGCCTGGGGCCAACGTCCTGACTTTC. Translating it yields CASSPNRGPGANVLTF.

V gene TRBV19 combines with J gene TRBJ1-6; TRBD1 aligns across 8 bases. The CDR3 consists of 13 residues. Germline values: CDR1 LNHDA, CDR2 SQIVND (reference sequence). Losses at the gene ends were 7 bases for V and 9 bases for J; bases not matched to a gene: 5. The CDR3 nucleotides are TGTGCCAGTACACAGGGGGTGGGTTCACCCCTCCACTTT. Translated: CASTQGVGSPLHF. The full variable domain, completed using reference TRBV19 and TRBJ1-6, is DGGITQSPKYLFRKEGQNVTLSCEQNLNHDAMYWYRQDPGQGLRLIYYSQIVNDFQKGDIAEGYSVSREKKESFPLTVTSAQKNPTAFYLCASTQGVGSPLHFGNGTRLTVT.

V usage is TRBV18 and J usage is TRBJ1-2; D is unresolved. CDR3 length: 16 residues. V lost 6 bases to trimming and J lost 5 bases, with 22 bases between them. Germline V lookup: CDR1 KGHSH, CDR2 LQKENI. For the CDR3, the DNA is TGTGCCAGCTCGCCGCCCACGCAGGCCCATGGGTATGGCTACACCTTC. As protein: CASSPPTQAHGYGYTF.

The CDR3 DNA is TGCGCCAGCAGCTTGACACAGAGGGACGAGCAGTACTTC. It encodes CASSLTQRDEQYF. This rearrangement joins TRBV5-1 to TRBJ2-7; TRBD2 is a possible D gene (5 bases). Germline V lookup: CDR1 SGHRS, CDR2 YFSETQ. V gave up 1 base and J gave up 5 bases, with 10 bases separating them. This CDR3 contains 13 residues.

J is TRBJ1-1 and V is TRBV7-7; no firm D call. Trimming cost V 2 bases and J 1 base, with 17 bases left between them. Germline V gene lookup returns CDR1 SSHAT and CDR2 FNYEAQ (reference sequence). The CDR3 has 17 residues. DNA of the CDR3: TGTGCCAGCAGCTTACCTGAAGTGTGGTCCGGGAACACTGAAGCTTTCTTT. Translated, it gives CASSLPEVWSGNTEAFF.

V gene TRBV5-4 combines with J gene TRBJ2-3, with D possibly matching TRBD2 (5 bases). The V gene's germline CDR1 is SGHNT and CDR2 YYREEE (reference sequence). The germline V and J ends were trimmed by 0 bases and 0 bases, with 14 bases remaining between them. CDR3 size: 17 residues. The CDR3, as DNA: TGTGCCAGCAGCTTGGCGTGGGGAGCTACTAGCACAGATACGCAGTATTTT. Translating it yields CASSLAWGATSTDTQYF.

The chain employs TRBV5-4 and TRBJ1-6; D perhaps matches TRBD1 (5 bases). Trimming removed 4 bases from V and 8 bases from J, with 10 bases in between. The CDR3 has 13 residues. The V gene's germline CDR1 is SGHNT and CDR2 YYREEE (reference sequence). In nucleotides, the CDR3 is TGTGCCAGCAGCGGGGCAGGGTATTCACCCCTCCACTTT. Translated, it gives CASSGAGYSPLHF. Supplemented by reference TRBV5-4 and TRBJ1-6, the full variable domain reads ETGVTQSPTHLIKTRGQQVTLRCSSQSGHNTVSWYQQALGQGPQFIFQYYREEENGRGNFPPRFSGLQFPNYSSELNVNALELDDSALYLCASSGAGYSPLHFGNGTRLTVT.

V and J are TRBV6-5 and TRBJ1-2, with D hard to call. Germline CDR1 reads MNHEY; CDR2 reads SVGAGI. The V end was cut by 3 bases, the J end by 3 bases, with 11 bases between. The CDR3 contains 14 residues. CDR3 sequence (DNA): TGTGCCAGCAGTTATATGAGGGAACACTATGGCTACACCTTC. It specifies CASSYMREHYGYTF.

The chain links TRBV7-2 to TRBJ2-7, with 9 bases identical to TRBD1. In germline, CDR1 is SGHTA, CDR2 FQGNSA. The V and J ends lost 1 base and 0 bases, in that order; junction bases with no gene match: 7. The CDR3 extends over 17 amino acids. CDR3 residues: CASSLDVGTGFSYEQYF. CDR3 sequence (DNA): TGTGCCAGCAGCTTAGACGTCGGGACAGGGTTCTCCTACGAGCAGTACTTC.

The chain couples TRBV5-4 to TRBJ1-6, with unresolved D. The V gene's germline CDR1 is SGHNT and CDR2 YYREEE (reference sequence). Trimming stripped 0 bases from V and 8 bases from J, with 6 bases between. CDR3 length: 13 amino acids. The CDR3 reads CASSLESDSPLHF. The CDR3 DNA reads TGTGCCAGCAGCTTGGAGTCAGATTCACCCCTCCACTTT.

V gene TRBV4-1 combines with J gene TRBJ1-2; D possibly corresponds to TRBD1 (5 bases). The V end was cut by 4 bases, the J end by 4 bases, with 13 bases between. This CDR3 contains 14 residues. CDR1 MGHRA and CDR2 YSYEKL come from the germline V gene. In nucleotides, the CDR3 is TGCGCCAGCAGCCGGGGGACTGAGGGCTATGGCTACACCTTC. This translates into CASSRGTEGYGYTF.

V is TRBV12-5 and J is TRBJ2-5, with 7 bases aligning to TRBD1. The CDR3 contains 16 residues. The V segment lost 2 bases and the J segment 5 bases; nucleotides outside the gene matches: 11. In germline, CDR1 is LGHNT, CDR2 FRNRAP. CDR3 DNA: TGTGCTAGTGGTTTGTCCGAGACAGGGTTTGGGGAGACCCAGTACTTC. Translation gives CASGLSETGFGETQYF.

The chain couples TRBV19 to TRBJ1-2, with D possibly matching TRBD1 (6 bases). The ends were cut back, 5 bases at V and 3 bases at J, with 19 bases in the middle. The germline V gene has CDR1 LNHDA and CDR2 SQIVND (reference sequence). The CDR3 totals 16 residues. The CDR3 loop is CASSGGMTGADYGYTF. The CDR3, as DNA: TGTGCCAGTAGTGGGGGAATGACAGGCGCCGACTATGGCTACACCTTC.

V gene TRBV27 combines with J gene TRBJ1-1; 7 positions agree with TRBD1. The ends lost 5 bases at V and 3 bases at J; junction bases unmatched: 9. CDR1 and CDR2 (germline): MNHEY, SMNVEV (reference sequence). This CDR3 spans 15 amino acids. The CDR3 loop reads CASSARDSLYTEAFF. As DNA, the CDR3 is TGTGCCAGCAGTGCCAGGGACAGCCTATACACTGAAGCTTTCTTT.

This chain joins TRBV29-1 and TRBJ1-4; 9 bases fit TRBD1. This CDR3 comprises 15 residues. Losses at the gene ends were 7 bases for V and 2 bases for J; bases not matched to a gene: 8. From germline, CDR1 is SQVTM and CDR2 ANQGSEA. This CDR3 reads CSAKDRGDTNEKLFF. The CDR3 nucleotides are TGCAGCGCCAAGGACAGGGGCGATACTAATGAAAAACTGTTTTTT.